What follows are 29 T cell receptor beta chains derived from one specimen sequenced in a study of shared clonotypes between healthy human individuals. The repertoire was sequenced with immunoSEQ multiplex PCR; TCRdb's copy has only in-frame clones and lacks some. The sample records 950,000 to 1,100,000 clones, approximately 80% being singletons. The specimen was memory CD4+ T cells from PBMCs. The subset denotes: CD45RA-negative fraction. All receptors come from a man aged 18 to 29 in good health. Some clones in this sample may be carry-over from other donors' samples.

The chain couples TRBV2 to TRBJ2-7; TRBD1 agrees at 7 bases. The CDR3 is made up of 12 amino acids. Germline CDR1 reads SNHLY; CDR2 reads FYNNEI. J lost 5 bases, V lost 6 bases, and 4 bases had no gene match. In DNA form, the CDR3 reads TGTGCCAGCAGGGACAGGACCCACGAGCAGTACTTC. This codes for CASRDRTHEQYF.

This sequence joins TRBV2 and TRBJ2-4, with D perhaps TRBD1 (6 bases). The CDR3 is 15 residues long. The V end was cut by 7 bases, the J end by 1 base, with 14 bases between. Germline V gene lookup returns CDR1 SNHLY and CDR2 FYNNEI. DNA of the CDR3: TGTGCCAGCACGGAGCTGCAGGGGGCCAAAAACATTCAGTACTTC. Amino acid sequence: CASTELQGAKNIQYF. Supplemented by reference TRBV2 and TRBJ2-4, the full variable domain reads EPEVTQTPSHQVTQMGQEVILRCVPISNHLYFYWYRQILGQKVEFLVSFYNNEISEKSEIFDDQFSVERPDGSNFTLKIRSTKLEDSAMYFCASTELQGAKNIQYFGAGTRLSVL.

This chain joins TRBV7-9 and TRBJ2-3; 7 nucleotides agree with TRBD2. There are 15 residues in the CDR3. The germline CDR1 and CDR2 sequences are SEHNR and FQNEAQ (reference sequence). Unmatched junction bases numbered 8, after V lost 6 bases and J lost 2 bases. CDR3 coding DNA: TGTGCCAGCAGTTCGCTAGCGGAAAACACAGATACGCAGTATTTT. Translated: CASSSLAENTDTQYF.

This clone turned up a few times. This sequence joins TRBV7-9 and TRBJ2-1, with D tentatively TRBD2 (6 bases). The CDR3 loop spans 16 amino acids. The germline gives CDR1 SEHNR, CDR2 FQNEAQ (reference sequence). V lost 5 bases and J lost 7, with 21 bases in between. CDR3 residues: CASSPPRGLPRNEQFF. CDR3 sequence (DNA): TGTGCCAGCAGCCCCCCGCGGGGATTACCACGAAATGAGCAGTTCTTC.

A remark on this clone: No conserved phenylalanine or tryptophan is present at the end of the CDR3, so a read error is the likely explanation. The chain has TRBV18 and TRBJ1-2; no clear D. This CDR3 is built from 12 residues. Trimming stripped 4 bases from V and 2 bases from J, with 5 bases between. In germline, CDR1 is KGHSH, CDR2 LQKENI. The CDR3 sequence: CASSLDNYGYTL. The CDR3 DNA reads TGTGCCAGCTCACTAGACAACTATGGCTACACCCTC.

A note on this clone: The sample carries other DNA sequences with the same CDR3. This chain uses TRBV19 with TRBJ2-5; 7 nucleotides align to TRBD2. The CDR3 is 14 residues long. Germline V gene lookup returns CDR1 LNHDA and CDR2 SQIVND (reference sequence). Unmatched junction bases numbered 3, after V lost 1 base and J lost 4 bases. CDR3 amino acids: CASSIGGRGETQYF. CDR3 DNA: TGTGCCAGTAGTATAGGCGGGAGAGGAGAGACCCAGTACTTC.

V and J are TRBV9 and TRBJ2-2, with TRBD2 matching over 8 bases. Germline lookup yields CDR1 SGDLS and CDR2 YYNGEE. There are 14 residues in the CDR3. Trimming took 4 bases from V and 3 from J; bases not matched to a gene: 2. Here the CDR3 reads CASSLTSDTGELFF. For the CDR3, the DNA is TGTGCCAGCAGCTTGACTAGCGACACCGGGGAGCTGTTTTTT.

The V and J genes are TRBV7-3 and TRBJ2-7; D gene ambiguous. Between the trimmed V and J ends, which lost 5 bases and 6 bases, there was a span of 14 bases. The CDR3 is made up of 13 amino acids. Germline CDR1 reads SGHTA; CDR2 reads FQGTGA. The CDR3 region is CASSPHPDAEQYF. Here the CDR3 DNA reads TGTGCCAGCAGCCCGCATCCCGACGCCGAGCAGTACTTC.

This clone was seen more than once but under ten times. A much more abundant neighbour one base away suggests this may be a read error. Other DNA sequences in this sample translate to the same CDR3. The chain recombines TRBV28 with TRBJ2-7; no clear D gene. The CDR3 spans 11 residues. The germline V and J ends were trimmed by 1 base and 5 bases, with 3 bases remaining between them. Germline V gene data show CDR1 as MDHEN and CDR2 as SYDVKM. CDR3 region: CASSLLHEQYF. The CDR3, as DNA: TGTGCCAGCAGTTTATTACACGAGCAGTACTTC.

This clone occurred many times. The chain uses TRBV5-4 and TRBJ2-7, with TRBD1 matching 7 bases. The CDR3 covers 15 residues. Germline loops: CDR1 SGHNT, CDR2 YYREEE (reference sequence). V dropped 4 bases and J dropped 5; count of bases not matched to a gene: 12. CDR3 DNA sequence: TGTGCCAGCAGCAGACTAACAGGGGTAGGGCACGAGCAGTACTTC. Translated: CASSRLTGVGHEQYF.

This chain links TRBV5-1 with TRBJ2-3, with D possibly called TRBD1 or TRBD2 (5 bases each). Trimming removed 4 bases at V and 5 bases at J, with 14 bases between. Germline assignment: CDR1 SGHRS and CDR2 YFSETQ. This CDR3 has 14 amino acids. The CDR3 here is CASSVGTPRDTQYF. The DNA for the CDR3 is TGCGCCAGCAGCGTTGGGACGCCGCGAGATACGCAGTATTTT.

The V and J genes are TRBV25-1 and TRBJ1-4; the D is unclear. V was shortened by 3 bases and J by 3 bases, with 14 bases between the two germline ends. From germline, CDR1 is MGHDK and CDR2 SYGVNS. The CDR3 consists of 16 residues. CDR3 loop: CASSDVRNRANEKLFF. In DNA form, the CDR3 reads TGTGCCAGCAGTGATGTTAGGAATAGGGCTAATGAAAAACTGTTTTTT. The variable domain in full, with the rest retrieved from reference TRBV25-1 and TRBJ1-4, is EADIYQTPRYLVIGTGKKITLECSQTMGHDKMYWYQQDPGMELHLIHYSYGVNSTEKGDLSSESTVSRIRTEHFPLTLESARPSHTSQYLCASSDVRNRANEKLFFGSGTQLSVL.

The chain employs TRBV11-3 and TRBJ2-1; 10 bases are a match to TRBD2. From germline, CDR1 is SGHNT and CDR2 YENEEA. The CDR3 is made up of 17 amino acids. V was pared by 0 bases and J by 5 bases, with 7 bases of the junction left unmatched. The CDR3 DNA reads TGTGCCAGCAGCTTAGAGCCCAGCGGGAGGGCCCACAATGAGCAGTTCTTC. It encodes CASSLEPSGRAHNEQFF.

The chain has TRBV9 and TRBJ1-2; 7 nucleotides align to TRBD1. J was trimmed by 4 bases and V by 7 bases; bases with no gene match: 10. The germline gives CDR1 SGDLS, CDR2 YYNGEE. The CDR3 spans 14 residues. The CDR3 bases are TGTGCCAGCGTCCGGGACAGCAATCCCTATGGCTACACCTTC. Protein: CASVRDSNPYGYTF. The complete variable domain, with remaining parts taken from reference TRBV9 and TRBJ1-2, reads DSGVTQTPKHLITATGQRVTLRCSPRSGDLSVYWYQQSLDQGLQFLIQYYNGEERAKGNILERFSAQQFPDLHSELNLSSLELGDSALYFCASVRDSNPYGYTFGSGTRLTVV.

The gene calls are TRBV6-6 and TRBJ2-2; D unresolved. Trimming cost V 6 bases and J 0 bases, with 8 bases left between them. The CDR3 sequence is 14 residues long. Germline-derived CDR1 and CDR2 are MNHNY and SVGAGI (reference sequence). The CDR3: CASRPPANTGELFF. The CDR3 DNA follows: TGTGCCAGCAGACCACCCGCGAACACCGGGGAGCTGTTTTTT.

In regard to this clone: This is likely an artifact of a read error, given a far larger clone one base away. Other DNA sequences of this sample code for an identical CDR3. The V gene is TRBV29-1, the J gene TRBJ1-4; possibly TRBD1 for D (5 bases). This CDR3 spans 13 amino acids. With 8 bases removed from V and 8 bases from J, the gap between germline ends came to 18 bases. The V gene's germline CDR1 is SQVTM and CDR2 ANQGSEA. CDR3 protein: CSFSGGTGEKLFF. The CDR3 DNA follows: TGCAGCTTTTCCGGGGGGACCGGGGAAAAACTGTTTTTT.

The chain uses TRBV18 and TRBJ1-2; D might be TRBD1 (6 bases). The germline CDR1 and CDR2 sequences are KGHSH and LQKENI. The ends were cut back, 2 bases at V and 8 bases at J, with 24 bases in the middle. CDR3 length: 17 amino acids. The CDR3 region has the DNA TGTGCCAGCTCACCAAACTCCCCAGGGGCCTACGGGGGAGGCTACACCTTC. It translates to CASSPNSPGAYGGGYTF.

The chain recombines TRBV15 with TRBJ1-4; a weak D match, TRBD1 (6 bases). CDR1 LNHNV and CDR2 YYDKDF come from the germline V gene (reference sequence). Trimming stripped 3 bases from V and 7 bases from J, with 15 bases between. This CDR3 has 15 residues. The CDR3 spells CATSSIRTAGEKLFF. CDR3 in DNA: TGTGCCACCAGCAGCATCCGGACAGCTGGTGAAAAACTGTTTTTT. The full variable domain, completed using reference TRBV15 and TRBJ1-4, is DAMVIQNPRYQVTQFGKPVTLSCSQTLNHNVMYWYQQKSSQAPKLLFHYYDKDFNNEADTPDNFQSRRPNTSFCFLDIRSPGLGDTAMYLCATSSIRTAGEKLFFGSGTQLSVL.

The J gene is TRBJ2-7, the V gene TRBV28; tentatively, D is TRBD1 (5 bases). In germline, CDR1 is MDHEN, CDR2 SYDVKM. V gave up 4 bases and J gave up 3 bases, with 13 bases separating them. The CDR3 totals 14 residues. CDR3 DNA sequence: TGTGCCAGCAGTTCCCCGACAGAGGTCTACGAGCAGTACTTC. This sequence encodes CASSSPTEVYEQYF.

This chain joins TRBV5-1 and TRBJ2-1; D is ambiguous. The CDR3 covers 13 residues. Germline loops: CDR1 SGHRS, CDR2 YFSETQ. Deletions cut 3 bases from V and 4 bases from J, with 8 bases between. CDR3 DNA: TGCGCCAGCAGCTCGCCCCAATACAATGAGCAGTTCTTC. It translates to CASSSPQYNEQFF.

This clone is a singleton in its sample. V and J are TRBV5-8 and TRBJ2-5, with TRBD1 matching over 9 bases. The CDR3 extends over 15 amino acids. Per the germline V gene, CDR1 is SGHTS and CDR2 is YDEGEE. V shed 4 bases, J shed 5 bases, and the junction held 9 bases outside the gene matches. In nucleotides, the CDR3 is TGTGCCAGCAGCGTACAGGGGGCCAGTGGGGAGACCCAGTACTTC. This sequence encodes CASSVQGASGETQYF.

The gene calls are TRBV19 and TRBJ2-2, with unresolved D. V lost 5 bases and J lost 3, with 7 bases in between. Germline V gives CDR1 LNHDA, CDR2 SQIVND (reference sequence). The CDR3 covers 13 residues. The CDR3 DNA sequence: TGTGCCAGTAGTTTATTGGACACCGGGGAGCTGTTTTTT. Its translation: CASSLLDTGELFF.

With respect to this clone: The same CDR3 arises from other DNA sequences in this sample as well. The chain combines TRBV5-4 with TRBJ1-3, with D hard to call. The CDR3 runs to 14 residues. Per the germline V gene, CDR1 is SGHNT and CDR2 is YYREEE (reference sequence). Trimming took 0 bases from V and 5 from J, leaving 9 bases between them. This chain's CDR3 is CASSLEGGRNTIYF. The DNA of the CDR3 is TGTGCCAGCAGCTTGGAAGGTGGACGAAACACCATATATTTT.

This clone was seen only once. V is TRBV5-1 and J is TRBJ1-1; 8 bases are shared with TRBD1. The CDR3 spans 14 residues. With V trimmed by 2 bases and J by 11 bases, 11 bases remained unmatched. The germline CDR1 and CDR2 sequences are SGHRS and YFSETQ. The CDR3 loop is CASSLGRGQGGAFF. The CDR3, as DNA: TGCGCCAGCAGCTTAGGGAGAGGACAGGGAGGCGCTTTCTTT.

The CDR3 loop is CSVDRDTEEAFF. In DNA form, the CDR3 reads TGCAGCGTTGATCGGGACACTGAAGAAGCTTTCTTT. The chain combines TRBV29-1 with TRBJ1-1; a weak D match, TRBD1 (6 bases). V lost 3 bases and J 8 bases, leaving 13 bases between the germline ends. The CDR3 loop spans 12 amino acids. Germline CDR1 and CDR2: SQVTM and ANQGSEA. The full variable domain, rest sourced from reference TRBV29-1 and TRBJ1-1, is SAVISQKPSRDICQRGTSLTIQCQVDSQVTMMFWYRQQPGQSLTLIATANQGSEATYESGFVIDKFPISRPNLTFSTLTVSNMSPEDSSIYLCSVDRDTEEAFFGQGTRLTVV.

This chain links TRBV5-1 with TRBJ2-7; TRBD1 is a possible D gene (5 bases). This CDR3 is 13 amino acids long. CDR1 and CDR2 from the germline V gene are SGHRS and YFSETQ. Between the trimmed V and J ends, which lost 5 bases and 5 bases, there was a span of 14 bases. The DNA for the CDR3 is TGCGCCAGCAGGTCTACAGGTAGCAACGAGCAGTACTTC. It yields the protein CASRSTGSNEQYF.

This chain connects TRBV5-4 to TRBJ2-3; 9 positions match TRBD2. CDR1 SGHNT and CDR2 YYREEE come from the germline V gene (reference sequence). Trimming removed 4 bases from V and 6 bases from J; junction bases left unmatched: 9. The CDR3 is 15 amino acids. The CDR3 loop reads CASSTPAGGRDTQYF. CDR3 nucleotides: TGTGCCAGCAGCACCCCAGCGGGAGGTCGGGATACGCAGTATTTT.

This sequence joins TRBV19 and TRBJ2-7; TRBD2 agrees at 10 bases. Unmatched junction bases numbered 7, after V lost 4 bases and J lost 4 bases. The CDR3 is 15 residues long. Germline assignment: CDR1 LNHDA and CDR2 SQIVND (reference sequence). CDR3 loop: CASSRLAGGPYEQYF. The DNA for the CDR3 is TGTGCCAGTAGTAGGTTAGCGGGGGGACCTTACGAGCAGTACTTC. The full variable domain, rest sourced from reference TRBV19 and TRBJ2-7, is DGGITQSPKYLFRKEGQNVTLSCEQNLNHDAMYWYRQDPGQGLRLIYYSQIVNDFQKGDIAEGYSVSREKKESFPLTVTSAQKNPTAFYLCASSRLAGGPYEQYFGPGTRLTVT.

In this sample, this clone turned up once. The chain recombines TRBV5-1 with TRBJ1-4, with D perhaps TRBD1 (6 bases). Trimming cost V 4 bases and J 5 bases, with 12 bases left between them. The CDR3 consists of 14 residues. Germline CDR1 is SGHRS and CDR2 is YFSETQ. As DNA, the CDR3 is TGCGCCAGCAGCAACGACAGGTCGAATGAAAAACTGTTTTTT. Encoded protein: CASSNDRSNEKLFF.